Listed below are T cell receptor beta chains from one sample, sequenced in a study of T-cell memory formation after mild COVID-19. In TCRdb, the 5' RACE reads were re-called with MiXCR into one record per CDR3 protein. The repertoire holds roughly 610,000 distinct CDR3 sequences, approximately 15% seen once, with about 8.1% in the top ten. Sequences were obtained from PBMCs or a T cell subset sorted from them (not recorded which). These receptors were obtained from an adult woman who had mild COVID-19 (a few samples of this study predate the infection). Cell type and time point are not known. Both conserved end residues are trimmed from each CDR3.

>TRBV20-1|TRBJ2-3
SATSGNTDTQY
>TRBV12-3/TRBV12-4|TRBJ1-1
ASSTRATEAF
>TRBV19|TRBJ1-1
ASVRGTEAF
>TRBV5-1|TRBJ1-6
ASSLYAGRHDNSPLH
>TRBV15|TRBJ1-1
ALQGFGGEAF
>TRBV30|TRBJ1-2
AWSDSDFLYT
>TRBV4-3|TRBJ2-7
ASSQDWPESEQY
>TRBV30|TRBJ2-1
AWSLGLAGDRISYNEQF
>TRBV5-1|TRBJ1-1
ASSSFQGTGVAAF
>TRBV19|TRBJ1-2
AGRGDYGYT
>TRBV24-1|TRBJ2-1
ATSVTGTRYNEQF
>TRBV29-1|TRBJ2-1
SVEGQGGYNEQF
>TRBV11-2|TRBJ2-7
ASSFSGLNEQY
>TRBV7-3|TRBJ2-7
ASSSLGGSWNEQY
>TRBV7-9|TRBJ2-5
ASSLGVTSQETQY
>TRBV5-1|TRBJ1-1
ASSWGTSNTEAF
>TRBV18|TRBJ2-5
ASSPGTGGFQETQY
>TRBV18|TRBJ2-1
ASSLGLAGVAYNEQF
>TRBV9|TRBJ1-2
ASSVGPGQGVGYT
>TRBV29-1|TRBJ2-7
SVGRRGEGDEQY
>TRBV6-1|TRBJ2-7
ASSVWNRYEQY
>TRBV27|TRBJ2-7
ASRPSGTSAFRLTYEQY
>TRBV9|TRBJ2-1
ASSVASGVGEQF
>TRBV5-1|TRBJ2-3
ASSGDSRRDTQY
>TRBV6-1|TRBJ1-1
ASSEVRANTEAF
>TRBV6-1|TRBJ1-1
ASRTKGGSGAEAF
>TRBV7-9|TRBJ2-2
ASSPQWTPRLF
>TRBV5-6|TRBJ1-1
ASSRPQNTEAF
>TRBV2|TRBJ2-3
ASSLRGLDKDTQY
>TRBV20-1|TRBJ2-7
SAEGQGSYEQY
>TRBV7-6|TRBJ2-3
ASSLGLAISTQY
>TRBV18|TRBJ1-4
ASSPNRGEKLF